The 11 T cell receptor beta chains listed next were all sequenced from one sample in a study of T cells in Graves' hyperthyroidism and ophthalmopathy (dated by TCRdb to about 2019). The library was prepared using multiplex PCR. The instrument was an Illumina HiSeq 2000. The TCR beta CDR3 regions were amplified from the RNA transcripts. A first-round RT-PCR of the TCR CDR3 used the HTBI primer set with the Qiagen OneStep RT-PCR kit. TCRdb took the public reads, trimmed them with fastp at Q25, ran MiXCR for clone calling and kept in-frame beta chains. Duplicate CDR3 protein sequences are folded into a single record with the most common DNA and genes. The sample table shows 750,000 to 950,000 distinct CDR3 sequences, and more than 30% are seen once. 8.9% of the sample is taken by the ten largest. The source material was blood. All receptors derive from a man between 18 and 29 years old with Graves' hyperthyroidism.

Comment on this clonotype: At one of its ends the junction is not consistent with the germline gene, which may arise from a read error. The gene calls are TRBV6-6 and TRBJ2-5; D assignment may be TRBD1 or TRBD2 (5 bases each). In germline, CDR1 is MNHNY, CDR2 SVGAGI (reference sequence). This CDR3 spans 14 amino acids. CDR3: CAISGTLPGETQYF. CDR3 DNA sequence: TGTGCCATCAGTGGGACCCTGCCGGGCGAGACCCAGTACTTC.

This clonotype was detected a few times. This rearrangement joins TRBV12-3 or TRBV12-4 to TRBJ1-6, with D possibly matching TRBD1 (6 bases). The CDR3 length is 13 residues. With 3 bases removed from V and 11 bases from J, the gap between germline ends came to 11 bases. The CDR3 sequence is CASSFPGAAPLHF. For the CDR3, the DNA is TGTGCCAGCAGTTTTCCAGGGGCGGCACCCCTCCACTTT.

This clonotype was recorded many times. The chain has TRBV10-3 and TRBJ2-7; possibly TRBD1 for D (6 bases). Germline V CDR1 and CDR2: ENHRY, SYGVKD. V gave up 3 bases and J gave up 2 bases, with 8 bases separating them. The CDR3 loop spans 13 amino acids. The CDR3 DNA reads TGTGCCATCAGTGACCAGGGGCCCTACGAGCAGTACTTC. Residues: CAISDQGPYEQYF.

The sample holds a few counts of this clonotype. In nucleotides, the CDR3 is TGTGCCAGCAGCCCGGACAGGGGGCCTGGTGGCTACACCTTC. Amino acids: CASSPDRGPGGYTF. V is TRBV6-5 and J is TRBJ1-2; 11 bases agree with TRBD1. CDR3 size: 14 residues. Per germline, CDR1 MNHEY and CDR2 SVGAGI. The ends lost 6 bases at V and 7 bases at J; junction bases unmatched: 7.

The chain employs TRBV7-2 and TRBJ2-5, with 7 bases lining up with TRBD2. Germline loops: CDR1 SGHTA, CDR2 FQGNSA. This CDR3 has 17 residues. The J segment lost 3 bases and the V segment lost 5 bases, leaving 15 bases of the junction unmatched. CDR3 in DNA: TGTGCCAGCAGCCGCTCCCACCAACTAGCGAAAGAAGAGACCCAGTACTTC. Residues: CASSRSHQLAKEETQYF.

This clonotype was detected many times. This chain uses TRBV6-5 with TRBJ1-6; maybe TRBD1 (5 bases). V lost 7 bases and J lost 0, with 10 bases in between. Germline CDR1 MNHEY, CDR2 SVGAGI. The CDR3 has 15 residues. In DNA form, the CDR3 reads TGTGCCAGCACCGCGGGGGACTCCTATAATTCACCCCTCCACTTT. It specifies CASTAGDSYNSPLHF.

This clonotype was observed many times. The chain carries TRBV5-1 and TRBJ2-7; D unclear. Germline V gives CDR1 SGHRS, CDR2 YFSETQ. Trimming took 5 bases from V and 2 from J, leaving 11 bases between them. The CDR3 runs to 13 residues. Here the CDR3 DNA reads TGCGCCAGCAGATCAGACGGAGCCTACGAGCAGTACTTC. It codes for CASRSDGAYEQYF.

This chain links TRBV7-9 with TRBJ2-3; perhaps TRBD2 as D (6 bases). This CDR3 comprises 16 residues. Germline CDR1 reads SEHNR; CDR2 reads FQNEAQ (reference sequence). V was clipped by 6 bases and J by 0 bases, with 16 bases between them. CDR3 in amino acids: CASRRRGTLSTDTQYF. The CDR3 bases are TGTGCCAGCAGGCGTCGAGGGACTTTAAGCACAGATACGCAGTATTTT.

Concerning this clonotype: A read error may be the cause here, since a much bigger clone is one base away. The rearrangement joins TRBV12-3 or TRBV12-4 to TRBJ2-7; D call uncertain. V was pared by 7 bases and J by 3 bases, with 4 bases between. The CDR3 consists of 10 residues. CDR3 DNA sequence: TGTGCCAGCACCCGCTACGAGCAGTACTTC. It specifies CASTRYEQYF.

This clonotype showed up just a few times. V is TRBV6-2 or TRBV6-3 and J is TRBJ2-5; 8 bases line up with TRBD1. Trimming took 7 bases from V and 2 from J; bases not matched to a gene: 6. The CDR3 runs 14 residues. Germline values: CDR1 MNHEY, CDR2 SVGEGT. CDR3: CASTRQGRQETQYF. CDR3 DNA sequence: TGTGCCAGCACCAGACAGGGGCGGCAAGAGACCCAGTACTTC.

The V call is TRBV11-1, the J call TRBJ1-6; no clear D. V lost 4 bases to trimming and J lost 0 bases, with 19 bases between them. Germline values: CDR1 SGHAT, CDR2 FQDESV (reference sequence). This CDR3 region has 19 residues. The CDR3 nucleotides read TGTGCCAGCAGCTCCCCCGGGGAGAGGACCCGCTCCTATAATTCACCCCTCCACTTT. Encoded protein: CASSSPGERTRSYNSPLHF.